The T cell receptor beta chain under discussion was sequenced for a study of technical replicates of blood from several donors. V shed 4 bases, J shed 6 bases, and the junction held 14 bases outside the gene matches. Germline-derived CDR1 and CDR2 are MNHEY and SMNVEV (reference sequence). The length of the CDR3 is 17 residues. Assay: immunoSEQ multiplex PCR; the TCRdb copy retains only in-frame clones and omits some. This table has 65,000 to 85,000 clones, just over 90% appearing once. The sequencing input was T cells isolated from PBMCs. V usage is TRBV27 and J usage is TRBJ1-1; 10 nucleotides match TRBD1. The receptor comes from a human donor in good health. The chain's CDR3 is CASSSPVGQGVSAEAFF. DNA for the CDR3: TGTGCCAGCAGTTCCCCAGTAGGACAGGGGGTAAGCGCTGAAGCTTTCTTT.